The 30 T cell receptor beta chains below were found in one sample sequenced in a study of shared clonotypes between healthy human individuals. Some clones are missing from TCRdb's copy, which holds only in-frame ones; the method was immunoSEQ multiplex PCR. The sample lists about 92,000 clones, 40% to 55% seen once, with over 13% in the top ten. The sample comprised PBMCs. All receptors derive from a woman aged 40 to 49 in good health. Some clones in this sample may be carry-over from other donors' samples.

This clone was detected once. This CDR3 is CASSPFGQSTDTQYF. The CDR3 coding sequence is TGTGCCAGCTCACCATTCGGACAGAGCACAGATACGCAGTATTTT. The chain is built from TRBV18 and TRBJ2-3; the D gene is possibly TRBD1 (6 bases). This CDR3 contains 15 residues. The germline CDR1 and CDR2 sequences are KGHSH and LQKENI. With 2 bases removed from V and 0 bases from J, the gap between germline ends came to 9 bases. Drawing the rest from reference TRBV18 and TRBJ2-3, the complete variable domain is NAGVMQNPRHLVRRRGQEARLRCSPMKGHSHVYWYRQLPEEGLKFMVYLQKENIIDESGMPKERFSAEFPKEGPSILRIQQVVRGDSAAYFCASSPFGQSTDTQYFGPGTRLTVL.

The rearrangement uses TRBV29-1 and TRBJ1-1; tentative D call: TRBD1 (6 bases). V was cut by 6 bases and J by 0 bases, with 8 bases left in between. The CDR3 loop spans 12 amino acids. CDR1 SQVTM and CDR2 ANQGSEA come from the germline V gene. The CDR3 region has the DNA TGCAGCGTCGACAGGCTGAACACTGAAGCTTTCTTT. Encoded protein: CSVDRLNTEAFF.

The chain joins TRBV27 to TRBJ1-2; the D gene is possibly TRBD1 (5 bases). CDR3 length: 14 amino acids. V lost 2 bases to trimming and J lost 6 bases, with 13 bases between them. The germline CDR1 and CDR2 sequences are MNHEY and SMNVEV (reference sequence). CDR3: CASSLLQGNHGYTF. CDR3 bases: TGTGCCAGCAGTTTACTCCAGGGCAACCATGGCTACACCTTC.

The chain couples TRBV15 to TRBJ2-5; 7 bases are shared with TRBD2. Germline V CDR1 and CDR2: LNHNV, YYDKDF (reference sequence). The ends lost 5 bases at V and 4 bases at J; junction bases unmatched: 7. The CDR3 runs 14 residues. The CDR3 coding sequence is TGTGCCACCAGCTGGGAGGGCCTTCGAGAGACCCAGTACTTC. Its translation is CATSWEGLRETQYF.

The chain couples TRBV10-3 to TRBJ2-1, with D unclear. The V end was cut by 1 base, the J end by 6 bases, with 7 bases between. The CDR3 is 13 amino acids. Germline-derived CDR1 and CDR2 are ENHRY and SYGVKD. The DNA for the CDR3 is TGTGCCATCAGTGAGTATGGACCCAATGAGCAGTTCTTC. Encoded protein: CAISEYGPNEQFF.

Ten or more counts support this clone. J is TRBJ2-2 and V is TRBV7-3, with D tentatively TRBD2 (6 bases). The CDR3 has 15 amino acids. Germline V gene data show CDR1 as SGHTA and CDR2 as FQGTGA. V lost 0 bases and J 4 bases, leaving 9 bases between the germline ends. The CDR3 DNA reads TGTGCCAGCAGCTTAACAGGGAGGACCACCGGGGAGCTGTTTTTT. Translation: CASSLTGRTTGELFF.

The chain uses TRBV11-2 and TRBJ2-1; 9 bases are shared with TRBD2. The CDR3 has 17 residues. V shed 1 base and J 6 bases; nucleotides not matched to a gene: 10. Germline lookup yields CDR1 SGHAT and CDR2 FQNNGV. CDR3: CASSLVTSGYLGNEQFF. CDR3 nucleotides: TGTGCCAGCAGCTTAGTTACTAGCGGGTATTTAGGCAATGAGCAGTTCTTC.

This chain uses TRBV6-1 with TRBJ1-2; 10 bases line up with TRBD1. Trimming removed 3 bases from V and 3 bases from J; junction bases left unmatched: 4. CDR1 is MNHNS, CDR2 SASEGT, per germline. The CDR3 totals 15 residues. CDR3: CASSEGQGLYYGYTF. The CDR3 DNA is TGTGCCAGCAGTGAGGGACAGGGGTTGTACTATGGCTACACCTTC.

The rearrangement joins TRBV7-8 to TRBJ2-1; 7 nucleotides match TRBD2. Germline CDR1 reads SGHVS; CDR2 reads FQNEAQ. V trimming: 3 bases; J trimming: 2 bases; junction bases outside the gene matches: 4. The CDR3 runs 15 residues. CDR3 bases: TGTGCCAGCAGCTTTCGGCTAGCGGCCTACAATGAGCAGTTCTTC. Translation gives CASSFRLAAYNEQFF.

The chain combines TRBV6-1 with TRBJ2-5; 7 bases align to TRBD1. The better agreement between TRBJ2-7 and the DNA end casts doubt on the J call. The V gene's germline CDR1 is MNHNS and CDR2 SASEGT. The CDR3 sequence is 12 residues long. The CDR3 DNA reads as TGTGCCAGCGAATTCAGGGGGTACGAGCAGTACTTC. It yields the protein CASEFRGYEQYF.

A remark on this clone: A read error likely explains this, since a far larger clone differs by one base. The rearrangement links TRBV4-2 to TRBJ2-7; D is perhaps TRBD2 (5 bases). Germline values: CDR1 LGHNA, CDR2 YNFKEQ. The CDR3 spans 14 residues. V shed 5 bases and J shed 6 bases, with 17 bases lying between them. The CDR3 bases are TGTGCCAGCAGCACTGGACTGGAAACGTCCGAGCAGTACTTC. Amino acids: CASSTGLETSEQYF.

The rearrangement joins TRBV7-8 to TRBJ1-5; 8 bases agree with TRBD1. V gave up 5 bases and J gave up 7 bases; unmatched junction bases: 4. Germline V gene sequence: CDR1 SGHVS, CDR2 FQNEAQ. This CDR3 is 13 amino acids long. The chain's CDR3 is CASSPDRGQPQHF. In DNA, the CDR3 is TGTGCCAGCAGCCCCGACAGGGGCCAGCCCCAGCATTTT.

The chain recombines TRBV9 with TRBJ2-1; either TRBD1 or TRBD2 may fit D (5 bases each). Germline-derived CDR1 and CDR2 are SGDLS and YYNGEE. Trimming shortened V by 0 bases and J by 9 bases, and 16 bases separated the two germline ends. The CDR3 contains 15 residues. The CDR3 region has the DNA TGTGCCAGCAGCGTAGCTCGGGACCAGCGTTCTGAGCAGTTCTTC. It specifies CASSVARDQRSEQFF. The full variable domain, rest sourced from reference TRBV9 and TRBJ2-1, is DSGVTQTPKHLITATGQRVTLRCSPRSGDLSVYWYQQSLDQGLQFLIQYYNGEERAKGNILERFSAQQFPDLHSELNLSSLELGDSALYFCASSVARDQRSEQFFGPGTRLTVL.

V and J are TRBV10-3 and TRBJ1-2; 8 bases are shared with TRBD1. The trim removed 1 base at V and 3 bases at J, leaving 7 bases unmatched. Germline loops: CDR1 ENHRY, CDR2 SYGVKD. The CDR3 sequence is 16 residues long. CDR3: CAISEYSGTGDYGYTF. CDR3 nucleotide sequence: TGTGCCATCAGTGAGTATAGTGGGACAGGAGACTATGGCTACACCTTC.

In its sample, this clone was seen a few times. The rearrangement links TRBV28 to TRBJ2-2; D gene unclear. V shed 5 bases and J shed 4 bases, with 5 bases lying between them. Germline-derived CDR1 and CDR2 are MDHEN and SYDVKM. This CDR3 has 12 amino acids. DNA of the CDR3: TGTGCCAGCAGTGGGTTCACCGGGGAGCTGTTTTTT. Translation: CASSGFTGELFF.

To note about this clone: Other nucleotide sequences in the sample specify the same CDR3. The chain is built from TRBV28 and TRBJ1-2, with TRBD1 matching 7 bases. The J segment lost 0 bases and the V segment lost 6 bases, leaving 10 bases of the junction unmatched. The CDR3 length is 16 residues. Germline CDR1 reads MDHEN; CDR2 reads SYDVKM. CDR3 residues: CASRPTGEATNYGYTF. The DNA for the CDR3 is TGTGCCAGCAGACCCACAGGGGAGGCGACTAACTATGGCTACACCTTC.

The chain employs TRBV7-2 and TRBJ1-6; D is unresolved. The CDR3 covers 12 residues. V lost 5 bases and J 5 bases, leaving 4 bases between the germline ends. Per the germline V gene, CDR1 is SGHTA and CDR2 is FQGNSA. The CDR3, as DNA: TGTGCCAGCAGCCCCGATAATTCACCCCTCCACTTT. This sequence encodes CASSPDNSPLHF.

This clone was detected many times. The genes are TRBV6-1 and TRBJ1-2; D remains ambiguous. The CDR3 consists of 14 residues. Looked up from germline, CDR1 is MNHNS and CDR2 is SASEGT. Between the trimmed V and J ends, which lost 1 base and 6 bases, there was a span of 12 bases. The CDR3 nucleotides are TGTGCCAGCAGTGAAGGAGAGGGAGGTAATGGCTACACCTTC. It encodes CASSEGEGGNGYTF.

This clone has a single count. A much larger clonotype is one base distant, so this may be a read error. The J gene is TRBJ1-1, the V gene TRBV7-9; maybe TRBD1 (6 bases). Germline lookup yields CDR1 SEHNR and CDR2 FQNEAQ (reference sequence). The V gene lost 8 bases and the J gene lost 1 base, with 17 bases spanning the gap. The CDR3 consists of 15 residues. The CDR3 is CASGPLQGGNTEAFF. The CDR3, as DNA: TGTGCCAGCGGCCCGTTACAGGGTGGGAACACTGAAGCTTTCTTT.

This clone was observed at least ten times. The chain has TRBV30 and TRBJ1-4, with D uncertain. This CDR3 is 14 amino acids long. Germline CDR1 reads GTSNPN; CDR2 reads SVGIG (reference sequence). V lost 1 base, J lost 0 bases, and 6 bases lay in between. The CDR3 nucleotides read TGTGCCTGGAGTGCTCTCACAACTAATGAAAAACTGTTTTTT. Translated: CAWSALTTNEKLFF.

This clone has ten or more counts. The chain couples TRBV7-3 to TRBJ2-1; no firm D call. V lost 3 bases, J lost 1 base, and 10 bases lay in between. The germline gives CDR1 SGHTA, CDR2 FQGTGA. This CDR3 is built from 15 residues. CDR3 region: CASSFIRKSYNEQFF. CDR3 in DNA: TGTGCCAGCAGCTTTATAAGGAAGTCCTACAATGAGCAGTTCTTC.

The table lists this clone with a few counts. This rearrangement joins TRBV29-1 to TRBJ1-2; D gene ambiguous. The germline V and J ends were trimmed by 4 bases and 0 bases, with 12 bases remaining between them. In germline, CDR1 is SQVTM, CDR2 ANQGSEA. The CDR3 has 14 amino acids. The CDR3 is CSVVAVGANYGYTF. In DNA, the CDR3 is TGCAGCGTTGTGGCCGTCGGGGCTAACTATGGCTACACCTTC.

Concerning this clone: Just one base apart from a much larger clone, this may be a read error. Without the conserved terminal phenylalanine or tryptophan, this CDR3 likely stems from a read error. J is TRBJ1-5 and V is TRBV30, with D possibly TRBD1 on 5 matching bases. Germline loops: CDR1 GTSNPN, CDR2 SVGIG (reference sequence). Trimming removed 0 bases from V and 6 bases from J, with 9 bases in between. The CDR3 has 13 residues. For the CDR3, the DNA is TGTGCCTGGAGTGTGTCAGGGATTCAGCCCCAGCATCTT. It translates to CAWSVSGIQPQHL.

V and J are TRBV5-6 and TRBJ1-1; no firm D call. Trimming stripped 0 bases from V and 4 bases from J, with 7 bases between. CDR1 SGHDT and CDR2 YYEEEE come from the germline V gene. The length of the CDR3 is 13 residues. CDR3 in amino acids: CASSLGSGTEAFF. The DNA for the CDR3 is TGTGCCAGCAGCTTGGGGTCCGGCACTGAAGCTTTCTTT.

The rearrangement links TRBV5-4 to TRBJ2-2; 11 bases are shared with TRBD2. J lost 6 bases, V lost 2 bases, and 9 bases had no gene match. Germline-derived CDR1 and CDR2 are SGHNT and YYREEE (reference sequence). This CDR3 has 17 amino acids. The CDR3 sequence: CASSLRGLAAGAGELFF. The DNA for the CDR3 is TGTGCCAGCAGCTTAAGGGGACTAGCGGCGGGTGCCGGGGAGCTGTTTTTT.

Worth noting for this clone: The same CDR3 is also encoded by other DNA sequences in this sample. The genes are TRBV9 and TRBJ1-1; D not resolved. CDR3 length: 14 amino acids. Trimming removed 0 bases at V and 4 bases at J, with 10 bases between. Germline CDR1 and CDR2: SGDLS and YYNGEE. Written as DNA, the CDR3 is TGTGCCAGCAGCGTAGAATGGGTATCCACTGAAGCTTTCTTT. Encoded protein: CASSVEWVSTEAFF.

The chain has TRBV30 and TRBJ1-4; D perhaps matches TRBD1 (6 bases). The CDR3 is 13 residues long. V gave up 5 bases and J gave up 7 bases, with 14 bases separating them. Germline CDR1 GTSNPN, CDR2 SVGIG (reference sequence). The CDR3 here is CAWQSSRGEKLFF. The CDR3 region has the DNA TGTGCCTGGCAATCGTCCAGGGGTGAAAAACTGTTTTTT. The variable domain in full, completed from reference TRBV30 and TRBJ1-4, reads SQTIHQWPATLVQPVGSPLSLECTVEGTSNPNLYWYRQAAGRGLQLLFYSVGIGQISSEVPQNLSASRPQDRQFILSSKKLLLSDSGFYLCAWQSSRGEKLFFGSGTQLSVL.

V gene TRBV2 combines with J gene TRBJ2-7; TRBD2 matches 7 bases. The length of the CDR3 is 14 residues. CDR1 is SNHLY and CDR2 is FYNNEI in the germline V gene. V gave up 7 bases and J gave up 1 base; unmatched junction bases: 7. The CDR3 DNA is TGTGCCAGCACAGTAGCGGGTCCTTCCTACGAGCAGTACTTC. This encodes CASTVAGPSYEQYF.

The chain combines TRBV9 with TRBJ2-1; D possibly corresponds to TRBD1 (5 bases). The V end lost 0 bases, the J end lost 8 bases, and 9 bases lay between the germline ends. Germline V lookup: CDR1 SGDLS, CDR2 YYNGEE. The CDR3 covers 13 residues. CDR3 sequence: CASSVDRGDEQFF. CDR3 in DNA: TGTGCCAGCAGCGTAGATAGGGGCGATGAGCAGTTCTTC.

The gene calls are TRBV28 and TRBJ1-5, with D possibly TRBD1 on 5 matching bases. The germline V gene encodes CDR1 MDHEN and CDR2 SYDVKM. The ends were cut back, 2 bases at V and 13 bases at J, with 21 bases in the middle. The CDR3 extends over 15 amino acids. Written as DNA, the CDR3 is TGTGCCAGCAGTTTAGGCGGCGTGGGGGATCGGCCTCAGCATTTT. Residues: CASSLGGVGDRPQHF.